The clone carrying this T cell receptor (beta chain) came up once. Per the original data handling: Estimated nucleated cell counts came from reference gene primer amplification. Data came from immunoSEQ multiplex PCR; TCRdb stores just in-frame clones and leaves some out. The D gene and trimming were derived from the DNA, and the V and J assignments and clone size from that table. This table holds some 350,000 clones, approximately 82% found once. J was trimmed by 8 bases and V by 3 bases; bases with no gene match: 7. There are 16 residues in the CDR3. The germline V gene has CDR1 SGHNT and CDR2 YYREEE (reference sequence). This sample was included in a study of blood T cell repertoires in COVID-19. The wider study: Acute and convalescent COVID-19 specimens originated in the United States, Italy and Spain. Sources were T cells, B-cell-depleted T cells, or PBMCs; the material itself was cDNA or gDNA.

The V gene is TRBV5-4, the J gene TRBJ2-1; 14 positions agree with TRBD2. The source of this sequence is a man aged 30-40 years with active or convalescent COVID-19. Sequencing used peripheral blood. This CDR3 reads CASSSQTSGGVHEQFF. DNA for the CDR3: TGTGCCAGCAGCTCCCAGACTAGCGGGGGGGTTCATGAGCAGTTCTTC.